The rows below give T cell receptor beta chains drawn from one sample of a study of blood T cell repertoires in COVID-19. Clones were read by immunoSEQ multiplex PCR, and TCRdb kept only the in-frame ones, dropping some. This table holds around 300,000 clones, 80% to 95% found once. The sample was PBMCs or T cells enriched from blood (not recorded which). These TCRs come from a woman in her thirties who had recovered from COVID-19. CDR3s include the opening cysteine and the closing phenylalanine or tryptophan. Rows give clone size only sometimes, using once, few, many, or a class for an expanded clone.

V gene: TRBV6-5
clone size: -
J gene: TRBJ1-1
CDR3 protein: CASSYSALNTEAFF

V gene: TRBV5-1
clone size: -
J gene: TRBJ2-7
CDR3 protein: CASSLDGGSSYEQYF

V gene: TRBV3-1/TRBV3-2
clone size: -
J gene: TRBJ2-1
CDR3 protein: CASSQGLGEQFF

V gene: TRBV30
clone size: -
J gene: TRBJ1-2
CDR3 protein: CAWMANEDYGYTF

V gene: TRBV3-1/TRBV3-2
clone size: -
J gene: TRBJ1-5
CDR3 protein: CASSEGGNQPQHF

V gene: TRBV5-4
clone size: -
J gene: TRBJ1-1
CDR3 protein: CASSLPGQIRMNTEAFF

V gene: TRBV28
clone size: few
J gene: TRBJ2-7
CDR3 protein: CASSLGRYEQYF

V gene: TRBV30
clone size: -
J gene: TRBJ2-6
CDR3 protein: CAWSVVAVSGANVLTF

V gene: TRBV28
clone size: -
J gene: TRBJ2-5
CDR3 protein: CASSPLRDKEETQYF

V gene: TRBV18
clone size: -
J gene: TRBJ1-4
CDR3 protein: CASNRDRSGKLFF

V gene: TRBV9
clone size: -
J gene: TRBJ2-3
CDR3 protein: CASSGPIWTGMADTQYF

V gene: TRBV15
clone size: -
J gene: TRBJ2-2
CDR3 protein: CATSRDGVGELFF

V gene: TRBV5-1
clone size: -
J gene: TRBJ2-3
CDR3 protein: CASRLGEIDTQYF

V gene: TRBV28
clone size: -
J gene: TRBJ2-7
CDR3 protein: CASSPTGPYEQYF

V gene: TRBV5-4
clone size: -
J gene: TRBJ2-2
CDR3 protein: CASSLFSTGELFF

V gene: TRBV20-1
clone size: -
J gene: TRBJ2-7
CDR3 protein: CSAIDVDRADYEQYF

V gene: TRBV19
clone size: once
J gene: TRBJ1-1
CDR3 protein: CARTEHLNTEAFF

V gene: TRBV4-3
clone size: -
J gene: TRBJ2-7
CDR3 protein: CASSQERLGLELYEQYF

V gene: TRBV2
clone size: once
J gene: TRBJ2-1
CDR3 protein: CASREASGSGYEQFF

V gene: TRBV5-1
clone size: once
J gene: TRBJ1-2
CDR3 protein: CASSTDRGYYGYTF

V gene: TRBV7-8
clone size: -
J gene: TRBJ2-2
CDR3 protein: CASSLYGWGLAGNTGELFF

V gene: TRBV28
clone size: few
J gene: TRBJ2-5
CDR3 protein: CASSFGAGVGETQYF

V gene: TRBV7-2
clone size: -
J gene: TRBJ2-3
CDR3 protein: CASSLGLAGGPTDTQYF

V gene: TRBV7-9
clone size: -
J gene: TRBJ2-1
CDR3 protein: CASSLNNPYNEQFF

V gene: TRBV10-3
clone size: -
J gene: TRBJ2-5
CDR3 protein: CAIGRGAETQYF

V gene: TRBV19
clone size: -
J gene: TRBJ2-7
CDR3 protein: CASTGTSGSSYEQYF

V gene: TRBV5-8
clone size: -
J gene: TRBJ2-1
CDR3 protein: CASSLAGTMYNEQFF

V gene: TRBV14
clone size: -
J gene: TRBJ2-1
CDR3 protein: CASSQVGRNEQFF

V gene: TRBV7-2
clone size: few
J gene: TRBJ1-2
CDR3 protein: CASSGASYGYTF

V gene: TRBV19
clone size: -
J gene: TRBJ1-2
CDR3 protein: CASSTRGGAFGYTF

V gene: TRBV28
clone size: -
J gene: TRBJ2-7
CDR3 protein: CASSREGTLSYEQYF

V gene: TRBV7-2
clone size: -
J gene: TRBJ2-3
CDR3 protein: CASSPPGIGTDTQYF

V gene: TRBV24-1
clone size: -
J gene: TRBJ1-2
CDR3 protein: CATSDPLDINGYTF

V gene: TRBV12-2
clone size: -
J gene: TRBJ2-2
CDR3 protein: CASRLKCTGRYTGELFF

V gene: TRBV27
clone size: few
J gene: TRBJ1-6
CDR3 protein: CASKGDRGIYNSPLHF

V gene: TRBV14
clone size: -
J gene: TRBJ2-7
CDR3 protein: CASSQLTSGLSYEQYF

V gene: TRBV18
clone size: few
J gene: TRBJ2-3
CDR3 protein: CASSPPGQSTDTQYF

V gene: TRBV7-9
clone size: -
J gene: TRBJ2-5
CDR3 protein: CASRQGSLAELPETQYF

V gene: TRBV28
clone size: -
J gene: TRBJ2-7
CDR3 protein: CASISGGEDYEQYF

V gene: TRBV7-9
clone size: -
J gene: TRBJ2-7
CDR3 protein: CASSSPAGGIYEQYF

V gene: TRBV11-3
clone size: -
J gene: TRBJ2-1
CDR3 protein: CASSPGTGYNEQFF

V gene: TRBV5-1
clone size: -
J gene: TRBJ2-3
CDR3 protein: CASSLAGTSGINTDTQYF

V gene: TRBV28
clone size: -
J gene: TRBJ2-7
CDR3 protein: CASISGLAGGYEQYF

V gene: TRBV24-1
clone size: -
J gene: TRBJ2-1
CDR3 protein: CATSDFGPEQFF

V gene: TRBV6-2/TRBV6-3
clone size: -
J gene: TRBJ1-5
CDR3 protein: CASSYSIPGRANQPQHF

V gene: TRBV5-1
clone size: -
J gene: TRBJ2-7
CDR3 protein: CASRQGYEQYF

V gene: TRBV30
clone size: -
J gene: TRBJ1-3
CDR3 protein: CAWSFSGSGNTIYF

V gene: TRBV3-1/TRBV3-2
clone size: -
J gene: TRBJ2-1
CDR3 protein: CASSPRLAGVNYNEQFF

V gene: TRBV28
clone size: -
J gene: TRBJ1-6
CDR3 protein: CASRETALGVVALHF

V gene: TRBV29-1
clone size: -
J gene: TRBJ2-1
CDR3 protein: CSVIRPGTGGYNEQFF

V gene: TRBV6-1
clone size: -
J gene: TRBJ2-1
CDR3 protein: CASSEVTGAAYNEQFF

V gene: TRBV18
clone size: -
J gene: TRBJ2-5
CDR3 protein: CASSPTRTQETQYF

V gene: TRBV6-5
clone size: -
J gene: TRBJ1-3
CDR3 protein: CASNGVGNTIYF

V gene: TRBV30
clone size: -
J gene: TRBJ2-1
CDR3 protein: CAWRTSGTSSYNEQFF

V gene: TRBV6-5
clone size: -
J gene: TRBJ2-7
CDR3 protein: CASRRDSYEQYF

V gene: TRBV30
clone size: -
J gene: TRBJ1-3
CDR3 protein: CAWSSAVGNTIYF

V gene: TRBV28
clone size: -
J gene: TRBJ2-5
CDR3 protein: CASCSGGQGRQETQYF

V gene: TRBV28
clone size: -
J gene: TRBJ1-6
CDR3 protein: CASSLGLSRNSPLHF

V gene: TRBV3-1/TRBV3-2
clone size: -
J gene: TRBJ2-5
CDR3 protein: CASSQTGGAKTQYF